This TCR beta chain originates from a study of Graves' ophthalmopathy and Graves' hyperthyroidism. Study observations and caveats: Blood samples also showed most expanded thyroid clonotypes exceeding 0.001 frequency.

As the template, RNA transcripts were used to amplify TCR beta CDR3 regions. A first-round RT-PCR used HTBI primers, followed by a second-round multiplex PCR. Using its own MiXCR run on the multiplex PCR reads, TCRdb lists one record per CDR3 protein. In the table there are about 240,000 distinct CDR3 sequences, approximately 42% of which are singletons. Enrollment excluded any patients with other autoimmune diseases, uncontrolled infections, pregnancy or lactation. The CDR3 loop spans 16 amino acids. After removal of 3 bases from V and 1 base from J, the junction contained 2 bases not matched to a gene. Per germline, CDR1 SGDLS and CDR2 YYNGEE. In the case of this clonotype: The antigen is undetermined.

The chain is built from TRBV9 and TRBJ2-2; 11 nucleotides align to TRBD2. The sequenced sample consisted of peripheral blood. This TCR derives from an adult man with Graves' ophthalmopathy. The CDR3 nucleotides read TGTGCCAGCAGCGCCGGACTAGCGGGGAACACCGGGGAGCTGTTTTTT. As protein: CASSAGLAGNTGELFF. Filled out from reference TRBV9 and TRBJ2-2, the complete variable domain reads DSGVTQTPKHLITATGQRVTLRCSPRSGDLSVYWYQQSLDQGLQFLIQYYNGEERAKGNILERFSAQQFPDLHSELNLSSLELGDSALYFCASSAGLAGNTGELFFGEGSRLTVL.